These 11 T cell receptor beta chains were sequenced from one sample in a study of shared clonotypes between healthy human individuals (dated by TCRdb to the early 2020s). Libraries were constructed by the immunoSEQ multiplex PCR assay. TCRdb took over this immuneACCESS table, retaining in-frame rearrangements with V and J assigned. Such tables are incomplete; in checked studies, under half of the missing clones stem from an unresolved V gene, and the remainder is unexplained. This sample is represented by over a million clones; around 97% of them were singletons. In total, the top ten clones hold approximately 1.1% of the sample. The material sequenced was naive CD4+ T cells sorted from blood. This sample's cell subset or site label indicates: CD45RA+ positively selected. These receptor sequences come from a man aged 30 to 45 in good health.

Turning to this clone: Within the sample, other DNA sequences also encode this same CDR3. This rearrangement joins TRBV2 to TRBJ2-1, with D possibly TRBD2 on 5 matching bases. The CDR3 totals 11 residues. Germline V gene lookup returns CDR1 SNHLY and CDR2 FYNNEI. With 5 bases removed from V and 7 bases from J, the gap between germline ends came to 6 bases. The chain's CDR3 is CASSRGNEQFF. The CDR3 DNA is TGTGCCAGCAGTCGGGGTAATGAGCAGTTCTTC. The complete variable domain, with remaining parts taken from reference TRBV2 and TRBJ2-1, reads EPEVTQTPSHQVTQMGQEVILRCVPISNHLYFYWYRQILGQKVEFLVSFYNNEISEKSEIFDDQFSVERPDGSNFTLKIRSTKLEDSAMYFCASSRGNEQFFGPGTRLTVL.

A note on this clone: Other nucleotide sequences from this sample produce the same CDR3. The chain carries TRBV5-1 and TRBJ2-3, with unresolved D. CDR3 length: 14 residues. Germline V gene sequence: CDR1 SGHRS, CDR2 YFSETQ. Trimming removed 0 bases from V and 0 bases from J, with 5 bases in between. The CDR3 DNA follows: TGCGCCAGCAGCTTGGTCCAAAGCACAGATACGCAGTATTTT. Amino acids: CASSLVQSTDTQYF.

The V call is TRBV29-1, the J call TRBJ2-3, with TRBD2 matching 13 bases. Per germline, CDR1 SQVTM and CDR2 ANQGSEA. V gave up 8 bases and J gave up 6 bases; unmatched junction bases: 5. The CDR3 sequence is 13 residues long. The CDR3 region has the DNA TGCAGCACCCCGGGACTAGCGGGGGATACGCAGTATTTT. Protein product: CSTPGLAGDTQYF.

The CDR3 region is CASSFTGTYEQYF. DNA of the CDR3: TGTGCCAGCAGCTTCACAGGGACCTACGAGCAGTACTTC. The rearrangement links TRBV7-8 to TRBJ2-7; TRBD1 is a possible D gene (6 bases). Germline lookup yields CDR1 SGHVS and CDR2 FQNEAQ. The CDR3 has 13 amino acids. Trimming took 3 bases from V and 2 from J, leaving 8 bases between them.

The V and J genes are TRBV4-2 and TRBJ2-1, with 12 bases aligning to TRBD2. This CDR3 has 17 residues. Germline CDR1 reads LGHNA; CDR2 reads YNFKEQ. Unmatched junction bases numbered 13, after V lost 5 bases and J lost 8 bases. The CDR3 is CASSAQTTSGRNHEQFF. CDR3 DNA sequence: TGTGCCAGCAGCGCCCAAACAACTAGCGGGAGGAACCATGAGCAGTTCTTC.

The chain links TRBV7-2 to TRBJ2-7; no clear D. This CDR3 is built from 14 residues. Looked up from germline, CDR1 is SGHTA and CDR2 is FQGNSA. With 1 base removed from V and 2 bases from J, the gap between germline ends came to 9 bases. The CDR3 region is CASSLVATPYEQYF. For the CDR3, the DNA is TGTGCCAGCAGCTTAGTGGCCACCCCCTACGAGCAGTACTTC.

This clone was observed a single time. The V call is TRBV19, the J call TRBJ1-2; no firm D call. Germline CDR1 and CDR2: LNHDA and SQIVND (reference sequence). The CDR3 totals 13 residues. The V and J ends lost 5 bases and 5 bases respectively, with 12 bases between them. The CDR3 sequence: CASSESAKYGYTF. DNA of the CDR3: TGTGCCAGTAGTGAGTCGGCGAAATATGGCTACACCTTC. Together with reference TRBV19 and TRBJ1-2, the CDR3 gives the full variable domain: DGGITQSPKYLFRKEGQNVTLSCEQNLNHDAMYWYRQDPGQGLRLIYYSQIVNDFQKGDIAEGYSVSREKKESFPLTVTSAQKNPTAFYLCASSESAKYGYTFGSGTRLTVV.

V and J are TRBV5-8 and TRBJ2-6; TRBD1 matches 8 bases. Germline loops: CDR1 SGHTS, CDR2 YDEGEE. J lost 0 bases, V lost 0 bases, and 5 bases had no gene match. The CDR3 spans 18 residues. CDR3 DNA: TGTGCCAGCAGCTTGGGGACAGGGTTTATCTCTGGGGCCAACGTCCTGACTTTC. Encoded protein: CASSLGTGFISGANVLTF.

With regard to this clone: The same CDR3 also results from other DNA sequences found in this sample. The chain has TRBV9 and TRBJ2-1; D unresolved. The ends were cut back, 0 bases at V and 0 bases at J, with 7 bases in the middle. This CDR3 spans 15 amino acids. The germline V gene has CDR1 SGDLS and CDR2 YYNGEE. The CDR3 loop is CASSVDGPSYNEQFF. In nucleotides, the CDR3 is TGTGCCAGCAGCGTAGATGGCCCCTCCTACAATGAGCAGTTCTTC.

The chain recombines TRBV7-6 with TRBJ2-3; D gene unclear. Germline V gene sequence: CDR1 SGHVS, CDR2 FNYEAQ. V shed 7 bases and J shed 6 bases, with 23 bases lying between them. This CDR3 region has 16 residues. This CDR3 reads CASTLGMSLIGDTQYF. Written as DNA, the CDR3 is TGTGCCAGCACCTTGGGGATGTCCCTTATCGGGGATACGCAGTATTTT.

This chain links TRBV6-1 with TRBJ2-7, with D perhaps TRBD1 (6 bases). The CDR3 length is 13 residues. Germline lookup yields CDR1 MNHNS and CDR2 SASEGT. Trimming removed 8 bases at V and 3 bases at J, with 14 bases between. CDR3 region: CASQRTVDYEQYF. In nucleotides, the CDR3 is TGTGCCAGCCAACGGACAGTAGACTACGAGCAGTACTTC.